A single sample gave rise to the 20 T cell receptor beta chains below, sequenced in a study of blood T cell repertoires in COVID-19. Assay: immunoSEQ multiplex PCR; the TCRdb copy retains only in-frame clones and omits some. The sample has more than 100,000 clones; 90% are singletons. The source material was peripheral blood. Receptor source: a woman aged 55-70 years with COVID-19, enrolled during active disease.

This chain uses TRBV7-3 with TRBJ2-5, with TRBD1 as a possible D gene (5 bases). The CDR3 has 13 residues. The germline gives CDR1 SGHTA, CDR2 FQGTGA. V dropped 6 bases and J dropped 4 bases, with 12 bases sitting between them. The CDR3 DNA sequence: TGTGCCAGCAGTCCCACAGGAGCAGAGACCCAGTACTTC. Translating it yields CASSPTGAETQYF.

This clone was seen just once. This rearrangement joins TRBV18 to TRBJ2-1; 8 bases are shared with TRBD2. The CDR3 is 14 residues long. Germline-derived CDR1 and CDR2 are KGHSH and LQKENI. Losses at the gene ends were 7 bases for V and 8 bases for J; bases not matched to a gene: 10. CDR3 nucleotides: TGTGCCAGCTTAAGGGGACTAGAGCACGATGAGCAGTTCTTC. Translating it yields CASLRGLEHDEQFF.

This chain joins TRBV5-5 and TRBJ1-4; a possible D gene is TRBD1 (5 bases). CDR3 length equals 16 residues. V shed 3 bases and J shed 0 bases, with 12 bases lying between them. Per the germline V gene, CDR1 is SGHKS and CDR2 is YYEKEE (reference sequence). The CDR3 bases are TGTGCCAGCAGCTCCGACACCAGGGCAACTAATGAAAAACTGTTTTTT. It codes for CASSSDTRATNEKLFF.

The chain links TRBV19 to TRBJ1-2; no clear D. The CDR3 length is 13 residues. V lost 4 bases and J lost 4, with 10 bases in between. The germline CDR1 and CDR2 sequences are LNHDA and SQIVND (reference sequence). This CDR3 reads CASSTPSSYGYTF. CDR3 bases: TGTGCCAGTAGTACCCCCTCGAGCTATGGCTACACCTTC.

This chain uses TRBV4-3 with TRBJ2-2, with D perhaps TRBD1 (5 bases). This CDR3 has 16 residues. Germline V gives CDR1 LGHNA, CDR2 YSLEER. V lost 3 bases, J lost 4 bases, and 15 bases lay in between. The CDR3 protein is CASSHLRERSTGELFF. The CDR3 coding sequence is TGCGCCAGCAGCCATCTCAGGGAAAGGAGCACCGGGGAGCTGTTTTTT.

The CDR3 region has the DNA TGTGCCAGCAGCTTGGTTTTGGACAGGGTCACAGATACGCAGTATTTT. Amino acid sequence: CASSLVLDRVTDTQYF. V usage is TRBV5-8 and J usage is TRBJ2-3; 8 positions agree with TRBD1. V lost 0 bases and J lost 2; bases outside the gene matches: 5. This CDR3 is built from 16 residues. Per the germline V gene, CDR1 is SGHTS and CDR2 is YDEGEE.

This clone has a handful of counts. The V and J genes are TRBV2 and TRBJ1-1; D uncertain. Per the germline V gene, CDR1 is SNHLY and CDR2 is FYNNEI. V was clipped by 6 bases and J by 2 bases, with 10 bases between them. This CDR3 comprises 13 residues. CDR3 DNA: TGTGCCAGCAGGGAGGGAGTAAACACTGAAGCTTTCTTT. Its protein is CASREGVNTEAFF.

The chain employs TRBV4-1 and TRBJ1-6; 7 positions match TRBD1. Germline V lookup: CDR1 MGHRA, CDR2 YSYEKL. The CDR3 consists of 15 residues. V gave up 3 bases and J gave up 10 bases; unmatched junction bases: 9. The CDR3 DNA is TGCGCCAGCAGCCACCCGACAGGGCTCTTCTCACCCCTCCACTTT. As protein: CASSHPTGLFSPLHF.

This clone was detected only once. The chain has TRBV21-1 and TRBJ1-5; the D call TRBD1 from the table was never checked on the DNA. TRBV21-1 is flagged as a pseudogene. The CDR3 covers 13 residues. CDR3 nucleotide sequence: TGTGCCAGCAGCAGACAGGTCAATCAGCCCCAGCATTTT. It translates to CASSRQVNQPQHF.

The genes are TRBV10-3 and TRBJ2-3, with 11 positions matching TRBD2. The CDR3 is made up of 16 amino acids. The trim removed 7 bases at V and 2 bases at J, leaving 8 bases unmatched. Germline V gene lookup returns CDR1 ENHRY and CDR2 SYGVKD. The CDR3 protein is CAINKETSGATDTQYF. The CDR3 coding sequence is TGTGCCATCAACAAAGAGACTAGCGGGGCCACAGATACGCAGTATTTT.

This rearrangement joins TRBV2 to TRBJ2-2; D might be TRBD2 (6 bases). CDR1 SNHLY and CDR2 FYNNEI come from the germline V gene. Trimming left V 0 bases short and J 5 bases short, with 13 bases between. CDR3 size: 16 residues. The DNA of the CDR3 is TGTGCCAGCAGTGAAGCGGGGGGTGTTGGTACCGGGGAGCTGTTTTTT. Protein product: CASSEAGGVGTGELFF. Full variable domain (remainder filled in from reference TRBV2 and TRBJ2-2): EPEVTQTPSHQVTQMGQEVILRCVPISNHLYFYWYRQILGQKVEFLVSFYNNEISEKSEIFDDQFSVERPDGSNFTLKIRSTKLEDSAMYFCASSEAGGVGTGELFFGEGSRLTVL.

The chain uses TRBV3-1 (or the pseudogene TRBV3-2) and TRBJ2-3; no reliable D call. The CDR3 loop spans 16 amino acids. The germline CDR1 and CDR2 sequences are LGHDT and YNNKEL (reference sequence). The V gene lost 0 bases and the J gene lost 3 bases, with 13 bases spanning the gap. CDR3 DNA: TGTGCCAGCAGCCAAGATCCTAATCAAGCGACAGATACGCAGTATTTT. Translating it yields CASSQDPNQATDTQYF.

CDR3 DNA sequence: TGTGCCAGCCGGGACCGGCGGGAAAGTGAAGCTTTCTTT. Translating gives CASRDRRESEAFF. The gene calls are TRBV18 and TRBJ1-1; D might be TRBD1 (5 bases). CDR3 length: 13 amino acids. The germline gives CDR1 KGHSH, CDR2 LQKENI. Trimming shortened V by 8 bases and J by 7 bases, and 17 bases separated the two germline ends.

V usage is TRBV4-1 and J usage is TRBJ2-7; a weak D match, TRBD1 (5 bases). Trimming removed 2 bases from V and 6 bases from J, with 17 bases in between. In germline, CDR1 is MGHRA, CDR2 YSYEKL. This CDR3 has 15 amino acids. CDR3: CASSQSTAELVEQYF. CDR3 DNA: TGCGCCAGCAGCCAATCGACAGCCGAGTTAGTCGAGCAGTACTTC.

Many counts were recorded for this clone. The chain joins TRBV4-1 to TRBJ2-1; no reliable D call. Germline V CDR1 and CDR2: MGHRA, YSYEKL. The length of the CDR3 is 15 residues. The V end lost 1 base, the J end lost 2 bases, and 9 bases lay between the germline ends. This CDR3 reads CASSQGVRTYNEQFF. CDR3 sequence (DNA): TGCGCCAGCAGCCAAGGGGTGCGGACCTACAATGAGCAGTTCTTC.

This rearrangement joins TRBV6-1 to TRBJ1-2; D might be TRBD1 (6 bases). Trimming stripped 3 bases from V and 4 bases from J, with 12 bases between. The V gene's germline CDR1 is MNHNS and CDR2 SASEGT. The CDR3 spans 14 residues. The CDR3: CASSDTGYGYGYTF. Here the CDR3 DNA reads TGTGCCAGCAGTGATACAGGGTATGGCTATGGCTACACCTTC.

The chain couples TRBV19 to TRBJ1-5; perhaps TRBD1 as D (6 bases). The CDR3 contains 15 residues. Germline V gene lookup returns CDR1 LNHDA and CDR2 SQIVND (reference sequence). The V end was cut by 5 bases, the J end by 6 bases, with 17 bases between. CDR3 nucleotides: TGTGCCAGTAGTCTCGACAACAGGGTGGGTCAGCCCCAGCATTTT. Its translation is CASSLDNRVGQPQHF.

This chain joins TRBV7-8 and TRBJ1-4; maybe TRBD1 (6 bases). The CDR3 extends over 19 amino acids. The germline V gene encodes CDR1 SGHVS and CDR2 FQNEAQ. Trimming pared 0 bases from V and 5 bases from J, leaving 22 bases between. This chain's CDR3 is CASSLAIFQGSGFNEKLFF. The CDR3 DNA reads as TGTGCCAGCAGCTTAGCAATTTTTCAGGGGTCTGGGTTCAATGAAAAACTGTTTTTT.

The rearrangement joins TRBV5-5 to TRBJ2-1; D is perhaps TRBD1 (5 bases). V was cut by 0 bases and J by 6 bases, with 16 bases left in between. From germline, CDR1 is SGHKS and CDR2 YYEKEE (reference sequence). The CDR3 consists of 16 residues. This CDR3 is CASSLVPLTARNEQFF. The CDR3 DNA reads TGTGCCAGCAGCTTGGTTCCCCTGACAGCCCGCAATGAGCAGTTCTTC.

V is TRBV11-2 and J is TRBJ1-3; D is possibly TRBD1 (6 bases). V lost 3 bases and J 4 bases, leaving 10 bases between the germline ends. The germline V gene has CDR1 SGHAT and CDR2 FQNNGV. CDR3 length: 14 residues. The CDR3 region is CASSLGAPGNTIYF. The CDR3 DNA reads TGTGCCAGCAGCTTGGGGGCTCCCGGAAACACCATATATTTT.